This TCR beta chain comes out of a study of cytomegalovirus exposure and HLA in healthy donors. Study background: In a later analysis, it was reported that the 110 or so validation repertoires had been produced on the same platform as the 670 or so repertoires belonging to the first cohort.

The CDR3 has 16 residues. The germline CDR1 and CDR2 sequences are LNHDA and SQIVND (reference sequence). Trimming shortened V by 6 bases and J by 2 bases, and 17 bases separated the two germline ends. The assay was immunoSEQ multiplex PCR, and TCRdb's table has in-frame clones only and misses some. Seen here are approximately 190,000 clones, approximately 84% observed once, and the top ten hold approximately 7%. This TCR came from a man aged 18-30 years in good health and CMV-seropositive. This chain uses TRBV19 with TRBJ1-5; D gene uncertain. The sequenced sample consisted of PBMCs. In DNA, the CDR3 is TGTGCCAGTAGCCATCTACGGGTCGGCGGCAATCAGCCCCAGCATTTT. This translates into CASSHLRVGGNQPQHF.